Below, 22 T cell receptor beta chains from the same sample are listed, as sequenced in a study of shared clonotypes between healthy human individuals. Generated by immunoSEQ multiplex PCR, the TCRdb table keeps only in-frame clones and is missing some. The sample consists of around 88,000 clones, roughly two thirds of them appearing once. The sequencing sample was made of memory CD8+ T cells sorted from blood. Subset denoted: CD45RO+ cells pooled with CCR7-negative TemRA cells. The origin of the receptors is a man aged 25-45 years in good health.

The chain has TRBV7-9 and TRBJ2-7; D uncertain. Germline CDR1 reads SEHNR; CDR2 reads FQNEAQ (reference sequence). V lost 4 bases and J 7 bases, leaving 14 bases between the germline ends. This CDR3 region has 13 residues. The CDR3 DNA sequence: TGTGCCAGCAGCTCCCCCCTGATGAGGGAGCAGTACTTC. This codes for CASSSPLMREQYF.

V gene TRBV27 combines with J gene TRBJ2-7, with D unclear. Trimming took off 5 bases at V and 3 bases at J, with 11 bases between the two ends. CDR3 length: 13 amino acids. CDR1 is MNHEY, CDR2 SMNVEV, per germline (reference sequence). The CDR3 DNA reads TGTGCCAGCAGTCTACACCCCCTCTACGAGCAGTACTTC. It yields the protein CASSLHPLYEQYF.

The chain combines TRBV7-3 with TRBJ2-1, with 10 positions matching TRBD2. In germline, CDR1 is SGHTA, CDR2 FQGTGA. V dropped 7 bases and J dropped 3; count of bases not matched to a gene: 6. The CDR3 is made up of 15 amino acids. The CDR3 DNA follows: TGTGCCAGCACCCCCGGGACTAGCGACTACAATGAGCAGTTCTTC. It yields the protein CASTPGTSDYNEQFF. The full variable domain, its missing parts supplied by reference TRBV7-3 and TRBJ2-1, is GAGVSQTPSNKVTEKGKYVELRCDPISGHTALYWYRQSLGQGPEFLIYFQGTGAADDSGLPNDRFFAVRPEGSVSTLKIQRTERGDSAVYLCASTPGTSDYNEQFFGPGTRLTVL.

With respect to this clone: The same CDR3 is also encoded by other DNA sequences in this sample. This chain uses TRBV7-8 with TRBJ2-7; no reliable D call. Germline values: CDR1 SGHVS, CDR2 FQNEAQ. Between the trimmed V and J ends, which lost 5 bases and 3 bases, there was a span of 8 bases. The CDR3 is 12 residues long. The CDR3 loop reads CASSLNLYEQYF. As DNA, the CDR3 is TGTGCCAGCAGCCTGAACCTCTACGAGCAGTACTTC.

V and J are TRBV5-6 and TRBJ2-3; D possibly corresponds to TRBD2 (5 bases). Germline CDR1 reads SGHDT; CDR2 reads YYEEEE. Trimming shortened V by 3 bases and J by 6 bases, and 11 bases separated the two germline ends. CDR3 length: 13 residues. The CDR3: CASSSLVRDTQYF. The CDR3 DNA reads TGTGCCAGCAGCTCACTAGTAAGGGATACGCAGTATTTT.

The CDR3 region has the DNA TGTGCCAGCAGCCAAGTACAAGAGCCCTACGAGCAGTACTTC. Its translation is CASSQVQEPYEQYF. V gene TRBV14 combines with J gene TRBJ2-7, with D uncertain. Per the germline V gene, CDR1 is SGHDN and CDR2 is FVKESK. V dropped 1 base and J dropped 2 bases, with 9 bases sitting between them. This CDR3 comprises 14 residues.

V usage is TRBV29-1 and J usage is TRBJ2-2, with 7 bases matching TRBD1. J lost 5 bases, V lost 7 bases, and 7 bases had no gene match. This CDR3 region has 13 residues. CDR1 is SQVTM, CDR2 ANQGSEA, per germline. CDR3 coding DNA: TGCAGCGCAACAGGGGTCGGTACCGGGGAGCTGTTTTTT. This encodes CSATGVGTGELFF.

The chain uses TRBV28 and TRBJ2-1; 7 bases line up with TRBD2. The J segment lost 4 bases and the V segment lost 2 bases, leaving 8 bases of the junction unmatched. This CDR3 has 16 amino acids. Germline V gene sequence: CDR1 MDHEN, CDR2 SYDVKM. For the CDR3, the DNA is TGTGCCAGCAGTTTACTTGGCGGGGAGGGGTACAATGAGCAGTTCTTC. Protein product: CASSLLGGEGYNEQFF.

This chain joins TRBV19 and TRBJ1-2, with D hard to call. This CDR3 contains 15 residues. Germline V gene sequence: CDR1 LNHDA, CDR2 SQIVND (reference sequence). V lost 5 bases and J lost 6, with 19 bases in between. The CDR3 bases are TGTGCCAGTAGTCTCGCCGGACCTAGTGGGCATGGCTACACCTTC. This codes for CASSLAGPSGHGYTF.

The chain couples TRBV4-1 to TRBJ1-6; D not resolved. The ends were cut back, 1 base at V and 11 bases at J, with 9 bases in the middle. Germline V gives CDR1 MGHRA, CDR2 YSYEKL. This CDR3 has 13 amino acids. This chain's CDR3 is CASSQGGITPLHF. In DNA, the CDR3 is TGCGCCAGCAGCCAAGGAGGGATAACACCCCTCCACTTT.

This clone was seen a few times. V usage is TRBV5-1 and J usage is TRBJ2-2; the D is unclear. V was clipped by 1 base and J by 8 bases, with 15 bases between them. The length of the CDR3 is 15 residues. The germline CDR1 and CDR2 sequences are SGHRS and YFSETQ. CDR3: CASSLLIDHFGELFF. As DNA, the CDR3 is TGCGCCAGCAGCTTGTTAATAGATCATTTTGGGGAGCTGTTTTTT.

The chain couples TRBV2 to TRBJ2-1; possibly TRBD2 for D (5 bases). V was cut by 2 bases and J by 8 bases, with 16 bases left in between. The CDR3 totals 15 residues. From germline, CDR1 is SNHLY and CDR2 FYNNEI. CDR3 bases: TGTGCCAGCAGTGAAACGTCTGGACGGGGTGATGAGCAGTTCTTC. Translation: CASSETSGRGDEQFF.

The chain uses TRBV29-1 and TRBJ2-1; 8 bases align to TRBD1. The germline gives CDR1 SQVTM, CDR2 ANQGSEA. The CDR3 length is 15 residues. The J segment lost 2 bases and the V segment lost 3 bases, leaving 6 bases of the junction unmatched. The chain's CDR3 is CSVDKVQGAYNEQFF. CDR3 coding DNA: TGCAGCGTTGATAAGGTACAGGGGGCCTACAATGAGCAGTTCTTC.

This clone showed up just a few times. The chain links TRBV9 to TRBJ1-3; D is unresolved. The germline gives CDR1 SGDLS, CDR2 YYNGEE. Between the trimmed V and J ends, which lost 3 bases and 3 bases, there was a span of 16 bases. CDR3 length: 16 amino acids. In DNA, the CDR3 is TGTGCCAGCAGCGACGACCCTGAGAGATTTGGAAACACCATATATTTT. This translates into CASSDDPERFGNTIYF. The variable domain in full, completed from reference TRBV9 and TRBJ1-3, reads DSGVTQTPKHLITATGQRVTLRCSPRSGDLSVYWYQQSLDQGLQFLIQYYNGEERAKGNILERFSAQQFPDLHSELNLSSLELGDSALYFCASSDDPERFGNTIYFGEGSWLTVV.

The DNA of the CDR3 is TGTGCCGCATCCCGGTCGTACGAGCAGTACTTC. Its translation: CAASRSYEQYF. This sequence joins TRBV28 and TRBJ2-7; D is unresolved. The CDR3 contains 11 residues. V was cut by 11 bases and J by 4 bases, with 12 bases left in between. Germline V lookup: CDR1 MDHEN, CDR2 SYDVKM.

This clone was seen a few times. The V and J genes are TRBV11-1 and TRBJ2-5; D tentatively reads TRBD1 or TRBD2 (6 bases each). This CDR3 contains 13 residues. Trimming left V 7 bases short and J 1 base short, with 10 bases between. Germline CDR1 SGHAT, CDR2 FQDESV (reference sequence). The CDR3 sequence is CASITGAQETQYF. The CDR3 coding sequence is TGTGCCAGCATTACGGGGGCCCAAGAGACCCAGTACTTC.

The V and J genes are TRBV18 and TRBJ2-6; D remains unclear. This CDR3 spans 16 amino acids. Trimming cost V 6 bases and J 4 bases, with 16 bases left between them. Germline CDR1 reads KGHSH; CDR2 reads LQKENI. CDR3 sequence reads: CASSHSSVDGANVLTF. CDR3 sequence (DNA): TGTGCCAGCTCCCACTCCAGTGTGGACGGGGCCAACGTCCTGACTTTC.

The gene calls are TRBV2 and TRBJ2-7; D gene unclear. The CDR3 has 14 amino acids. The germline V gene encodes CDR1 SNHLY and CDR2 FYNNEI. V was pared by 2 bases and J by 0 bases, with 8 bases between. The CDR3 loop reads CASSETYGSYEQYF. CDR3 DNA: TGTGCCAGCAGTGAAACCTACGGCTCCTACGAGCAGTACTTC. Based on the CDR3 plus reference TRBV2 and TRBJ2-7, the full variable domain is EPEVTQTPSHQVTQMGQEVILRCVPISNHLYFYWYRQILGQKVEFLVSFYNNEISEKSEIFDDQFSVERPDGSNFTLKIRSTKLEDSAMYFCASSETYGSYEQYFGPGTRLTVT.

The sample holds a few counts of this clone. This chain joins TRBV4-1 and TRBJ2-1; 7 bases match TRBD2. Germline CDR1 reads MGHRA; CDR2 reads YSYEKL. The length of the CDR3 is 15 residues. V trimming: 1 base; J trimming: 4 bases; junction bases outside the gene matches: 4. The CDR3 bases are TGCGCCAGCAGCCAAGGGGGGGAGGGGTACAATGAGCAGTTCTTC. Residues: CASSQGGEGYNEQFF.

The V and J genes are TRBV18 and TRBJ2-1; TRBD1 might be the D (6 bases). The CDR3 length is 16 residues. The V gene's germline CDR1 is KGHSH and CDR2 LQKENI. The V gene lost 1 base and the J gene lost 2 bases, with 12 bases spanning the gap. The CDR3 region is CASSPRTVKTYNEQFF. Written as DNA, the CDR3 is TGTGCCAGCTCACCACGGACAGTAAAAACCTACAATGAGCAGTTCTTC.

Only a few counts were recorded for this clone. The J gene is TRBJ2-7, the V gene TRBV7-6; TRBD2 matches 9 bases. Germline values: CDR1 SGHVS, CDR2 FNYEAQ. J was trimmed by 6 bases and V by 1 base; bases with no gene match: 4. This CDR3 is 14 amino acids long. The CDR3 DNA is TGTGCCAGCAGCTTAGACCTAGCGGGATTCGAGCAGTACTTC. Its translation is CASSLDLAGFEQYF.

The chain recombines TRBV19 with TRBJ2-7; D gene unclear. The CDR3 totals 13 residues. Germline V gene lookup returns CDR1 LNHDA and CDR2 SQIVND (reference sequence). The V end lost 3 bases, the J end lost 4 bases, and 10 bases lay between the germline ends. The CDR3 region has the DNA TGTGCCAGTAGTATGTACTACGGGTACGAGCAGTACTTC. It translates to CASSMYYGYEQYF.